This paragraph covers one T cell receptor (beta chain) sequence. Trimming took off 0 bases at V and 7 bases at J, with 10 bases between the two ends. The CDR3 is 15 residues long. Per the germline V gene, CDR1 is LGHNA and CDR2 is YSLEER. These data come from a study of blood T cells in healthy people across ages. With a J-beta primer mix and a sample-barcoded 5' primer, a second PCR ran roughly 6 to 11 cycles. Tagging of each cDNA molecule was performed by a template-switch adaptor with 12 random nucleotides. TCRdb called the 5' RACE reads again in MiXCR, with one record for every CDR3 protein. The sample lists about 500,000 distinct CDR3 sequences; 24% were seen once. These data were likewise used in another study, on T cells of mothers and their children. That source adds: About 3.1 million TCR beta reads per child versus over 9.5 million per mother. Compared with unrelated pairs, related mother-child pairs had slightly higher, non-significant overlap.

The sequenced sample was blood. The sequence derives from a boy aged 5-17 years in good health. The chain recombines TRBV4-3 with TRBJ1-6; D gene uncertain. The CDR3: CASSQDRVDNSPLHF. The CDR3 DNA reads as TGCGCCAGCAGCCAAGATCGGGTGGACAATTCACCCCTCCACTTT.